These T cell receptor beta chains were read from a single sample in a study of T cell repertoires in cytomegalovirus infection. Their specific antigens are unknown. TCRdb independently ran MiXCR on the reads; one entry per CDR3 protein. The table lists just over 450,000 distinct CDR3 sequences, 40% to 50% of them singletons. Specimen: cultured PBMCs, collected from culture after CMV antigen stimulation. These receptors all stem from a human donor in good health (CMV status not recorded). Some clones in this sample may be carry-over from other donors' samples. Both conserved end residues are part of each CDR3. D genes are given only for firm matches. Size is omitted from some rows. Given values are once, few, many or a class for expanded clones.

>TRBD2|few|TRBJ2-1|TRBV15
TGTGCCACCAGCGTCAGGACTAGTGCCGGATGGCAGTTCTTC
CATSVRTSAGWQFF
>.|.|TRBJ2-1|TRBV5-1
TGCGCCAGCAGCTTAGGGGGAATCTACAATGAGCAGTTCTTC
CASSLGGIYNEQFF
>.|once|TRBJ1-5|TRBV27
TGTGCCAGCAGTAAGGGGTCGGATCAGCCCCAGCATTTT
CASSKGSDQPQHF
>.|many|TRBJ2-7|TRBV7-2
TGTGCCAGCAGCTTAGACCCGGTAGCGGCAATCAACGAGCAGTACTTC
CASSLDPVAAINEQYF
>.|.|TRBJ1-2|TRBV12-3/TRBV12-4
TGTGCCAGCAGTTTAGTTCAGAGGGTCTCGGCCTATGGCTACACCTTC
CASSLVQRVSAYGYTF
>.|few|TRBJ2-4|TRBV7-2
TGTGCCAGCAGCCCGGCAGCCAAAAACATTCAGTACTTC
CASSPAAKNIQYF
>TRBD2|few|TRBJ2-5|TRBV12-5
TGTGCTAGTGGTGCGCTAGCGGGGGCCCAAGAGACCCAGTACTTC
CASGALAGAQETQYF
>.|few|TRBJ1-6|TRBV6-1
TGTGCCAGCAGTGAATGGGGGGGCAATTCACCCCTCCACTTT
CASSEWGGNSPLHF
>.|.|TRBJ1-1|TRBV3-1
TGTGCCAGCAGCCGATACAACATGAACACTGAAGCTTTCTTT
CASSRYNMNTEAFF
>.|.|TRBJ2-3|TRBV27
TGTGCCAGCAGTTTCTCAGTGCGCACAGATACGCAGTATTTT
CASSFSVRTDTQYF
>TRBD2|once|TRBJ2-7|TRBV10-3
TGTGCCATCAGTGCCCTAGCGGGAGGAGGAGGCTACGAGCAGTACTTC
CAISALAGGGGYEQYF
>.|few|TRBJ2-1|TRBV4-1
TGCGCCAGCAGCCAGGGCCCGCCGCCAGGGTCCGATGAGCAGTTCTTC
CASSQGPPPGSDEQFF
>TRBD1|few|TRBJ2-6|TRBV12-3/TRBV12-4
TGTGCCAGCATCCAGGGGGCTGGGGCCAACGTCCTGACTTTC
CASIQGAGANVLTF
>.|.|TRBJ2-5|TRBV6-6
TGTGCCAGCAGTTTCCGCGCTGAACAAGAGACCCAGTACTTC
CASSFRAEQETQYF
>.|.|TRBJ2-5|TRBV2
TGTGCCAGTGTAGAGTACCAAGAGACCCAGTACTTC
CASVEYQETQYF
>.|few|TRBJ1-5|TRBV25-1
TGTGCCAGCAGTGAAGCCGGCATTAGCAATCAGCCCCAGCATTTT
CASSEAGISNQPQHF
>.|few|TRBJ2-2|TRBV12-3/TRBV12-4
TGTGCCAGCATAGCAGGGGTGGGGACCGGGGAGCTGTTTTTT
CASIAGVGTGELFF
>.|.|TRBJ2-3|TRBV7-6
TGTGCCGGTCAGAGGGATACGCAGTATTTT
CAGQRDTQYF
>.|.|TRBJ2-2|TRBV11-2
TGTGCCAGCGGATTTGGGACCCCAACGGGCACCGGGGAGCTGTTTTTT
CASGFGTPTGTGELFF
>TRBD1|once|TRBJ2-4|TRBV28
TGTGCCAGCAGTCACCGACAGGGTTTAAACATTCAGTACTTC
CASSHRQGLNIQYF
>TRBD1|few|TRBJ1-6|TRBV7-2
TGTGCCAGCAGCTCCGGGACAGTCGATTCACCCCTCCACTTT
CASSSGTVDSPLHF
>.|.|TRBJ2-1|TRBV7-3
TGTGCCAGCAGCTTAACGATGTCGAATGAGCAGTTCTTC
CASSLTMSNEQFF
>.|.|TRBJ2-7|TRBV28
TGTGCCAGCAGTTTAGCCAGGGTGAAAGAGCAGTACTTC
CASSLARVKEQYF
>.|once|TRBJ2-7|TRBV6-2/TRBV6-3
TGTGCCAGCAGTTGGGGGCTTTACGAGCAGTACTTC
CASSWGLYEQYF
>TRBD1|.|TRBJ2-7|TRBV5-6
TGTGCCAGCAGCCCCTCGGCCGGGGACAGCCTCTACGAGCAGTACTTC
CASSPSAGDSLYEQYF
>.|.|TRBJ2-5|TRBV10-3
TGTGCCATCAGTGGGGTAAGGGACCCCCAAGGGACCCAGTACTTC
CAISGVRDPQGTQYF
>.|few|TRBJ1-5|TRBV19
TGTGCCAGTAGTCAAAATGGACAGTTCGATCAGCCCCAGCATTTT
CASSQNGQFDQPQHF
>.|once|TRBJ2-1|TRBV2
TGTGCCAGCAGTGAGGTCACGGGAAAGTCCTACAATGAGCAGTTCTTC
CASSEVTGKSYNEQFF
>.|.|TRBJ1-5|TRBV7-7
TGTGCCAGCAGCCCCGGGAGGGATCAGCCCCAGCATTTT
CASSPGRDQPQHF
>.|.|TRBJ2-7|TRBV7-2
TGTGCCAGCAGCCCCGACAGGATCTACGAGCAGTACTTC
CASSPDRIYEQYF
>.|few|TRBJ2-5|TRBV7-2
TGTGCCAGCAGCTCGATACCCTCGGGGGCCCAAGAGACCCAGTACTTC
CASSSIPSGAQETQYF
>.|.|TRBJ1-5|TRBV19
TGTGCCAGTAGTTTCCCGGGGGCCGGGTTAAATCAGCCCCAGCATTTT
CASSFPGAGLNQPQHF
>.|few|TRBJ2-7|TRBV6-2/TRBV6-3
TGTGCCACCTCACGAGGAGTAGTCGACGAGCAGTACTTC
CATSRGVVDEQYF
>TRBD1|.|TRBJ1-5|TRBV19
TGTGCCAGTAGGGGGGACAGCGGGAATCAGCCCCAGCATTTT
CASRGDSGNQPQHF
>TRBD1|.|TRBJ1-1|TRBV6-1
TGTGCCAGCGCACGGGGGACAGGGGGCCGTTCGTACACTGAAGCTTTCTTT
CASARGTGGRSYTEAFF
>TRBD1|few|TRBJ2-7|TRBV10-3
TGTGCCATCAATGCGCCGACAGGGGATTACGAGCAGTACTTC
CAINAPTGDYEQYF
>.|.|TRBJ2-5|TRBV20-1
TGCAGTGCTAGAGTCCCCGGGCGGGAGACCCAGTACTTC
CSARVPGRETQYF
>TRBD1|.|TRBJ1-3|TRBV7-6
TGTGCCAGCAGGGACTCAGGGGGTCTCTCTGGAAACTCCATATATTTT
CASRDSGGLSGNSIYF
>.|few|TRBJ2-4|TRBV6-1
TGTGCCAGCAGAAAGCCGGGGGGCCAAAACATTCAGTACTTC
CASRKPGGQNIQYF
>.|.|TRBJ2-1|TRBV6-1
TGTGCCAGCAGTGAGAGCTGGGGGTTGGATGAGCAGTTCTTC
CASSESWGLDEQFF
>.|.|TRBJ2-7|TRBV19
TGTGCCAGTAGTATAGATCTAGGAGCTGCCAACGAGCAGTACTTC
CASSIDLGAANEQYF
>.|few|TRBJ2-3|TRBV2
TGTGCCAGCAGTGAGGGCCCAGCGCTAGATACGCAGTATTTT
CASSEGPALDTQYF